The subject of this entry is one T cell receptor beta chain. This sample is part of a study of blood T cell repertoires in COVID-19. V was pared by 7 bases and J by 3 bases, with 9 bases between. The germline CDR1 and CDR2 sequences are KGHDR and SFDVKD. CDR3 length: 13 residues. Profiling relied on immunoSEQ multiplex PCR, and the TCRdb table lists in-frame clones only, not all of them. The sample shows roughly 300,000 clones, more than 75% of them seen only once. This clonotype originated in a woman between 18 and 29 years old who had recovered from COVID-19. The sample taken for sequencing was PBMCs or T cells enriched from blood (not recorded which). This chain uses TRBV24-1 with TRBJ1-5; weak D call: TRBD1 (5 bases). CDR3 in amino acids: CATSGQPNQPQHF. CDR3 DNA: TGTGCCACCAGCGGACAACCCAATCAGCCCCAGCATTTT.